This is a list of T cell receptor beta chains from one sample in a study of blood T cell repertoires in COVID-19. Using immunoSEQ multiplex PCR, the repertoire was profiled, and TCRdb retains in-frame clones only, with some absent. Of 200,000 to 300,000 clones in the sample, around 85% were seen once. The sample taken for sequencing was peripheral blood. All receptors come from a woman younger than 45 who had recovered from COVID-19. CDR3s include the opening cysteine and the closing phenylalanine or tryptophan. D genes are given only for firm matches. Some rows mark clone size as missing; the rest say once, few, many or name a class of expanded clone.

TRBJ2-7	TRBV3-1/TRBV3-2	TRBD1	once	TGTGCCAGCAGCCGACAGGGGGCGACCTACGAGCAGTACTTC	CASSRQGATYEQYF
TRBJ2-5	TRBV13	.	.	TGTGCCAGCAGCTTAGGGTCTGGGCCCTTCTCGGAGACCCAGTACTTC	CASSLGSGPFSETQYF
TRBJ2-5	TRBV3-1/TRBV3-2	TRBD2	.	TGTGCCAGCAGCTACGGGGGGGGGCAAGAGACCCAGTACTTC	CASSYGGGQETQYF
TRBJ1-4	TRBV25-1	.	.	TGTGCCAGCAGTGCCCCCAGGGGCCTTACGGAAAAACTGTTTTTT	CASSAPRGLTEKLFF
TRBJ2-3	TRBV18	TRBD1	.	TGTGCCAGCACCCCGGGACAGGGAATGGCGCAGTATTTT	CASTPGQGMAQYF
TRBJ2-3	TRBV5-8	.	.	TGTGCCAGCAGCTTGGGACTAGTTTACTCAGATACGCAGTATTTT	CASSLGLVYSDTQYF
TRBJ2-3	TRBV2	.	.	TGTGCCAGCAGTCCCTGGGGGCACAGCACAGATACGCAGTATTTT	CASSPWGHSTDTQYF
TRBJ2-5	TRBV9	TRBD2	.	TGTGCCAGCAGCGTAGGGACTAGCGGGGGGGCAGAGACCCAGTACTTC	CASSVGTSGGAETQYF
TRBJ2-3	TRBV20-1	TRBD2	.	TGCAGTGCTAGTAGCGGGGGGAGCCATAGCACAGATACGCAGTATTTT	CSASSGGSHSTDTQYF
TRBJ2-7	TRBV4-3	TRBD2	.	TGCGCCAGCAGCCAAGTTTGGACTAGCGGGGGCTATCGCCCTTACGAGCAGTACTTC	CASSQVWTSGGYRPYEQYF
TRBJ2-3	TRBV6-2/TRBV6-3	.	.	TGTGCCAGCAGTTACTCGATGTTGGGCCGCCAAACGTATTTT	CASSYSMLGRQTYF
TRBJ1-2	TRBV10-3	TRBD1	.	TGTGCCATCAGTGAGTACGACCAGGGGGTCGATGGCTACACCTTC	CAISEYDQGVDGYTF
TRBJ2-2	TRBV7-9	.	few	TGTGCCAGCAGCAAGGGGCGGGAGCTGTTTTTT	CASSKGRELFF
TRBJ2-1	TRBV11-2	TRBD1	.	TGTGCCAGCAGCGCTTACAGGGGTAAAGCCTACAATGAGCAGTTCTTC	CASSAYRGKAYNEQFF
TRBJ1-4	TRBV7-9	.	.	TGTGCCAGCAGCCCAGGGGTGCTTGCTAATGAAAAACTGTTTTTT	CASSPGVLANEKLFF
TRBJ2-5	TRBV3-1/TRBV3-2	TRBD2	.	TGTGCCAGCAGCCGAGCGGGGGGCCGAGAGACCCAGTACTTC	CASSRAGGRETQYF
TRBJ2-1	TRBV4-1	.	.	TGCGCCAGCAGCCCGCTGGGGCTAGCGACCAATGAGCAGTTCTTC	CASSPLGLATNEQFF
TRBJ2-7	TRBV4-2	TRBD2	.	TGTGCCAGCAGTACGCTAGCGGGGAGCTCCTACGAGCAGTACTTC	CASSTLAGSSYEQYF
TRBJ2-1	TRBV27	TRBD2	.	TGTGCCAGCAGTTTATGGGGCGGGGGGATCTACAATGAGCAGTTCTTC	CASSLWGGGIYNEQFF
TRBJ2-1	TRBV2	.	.	TGTGCCAGCAGTGACCCGGGCAGGGGCGATGAGCAGTTCTTC	CASSDPGRGDEQFF
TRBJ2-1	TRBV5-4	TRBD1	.	TGTGCCAGCAGCTTAATAGGGGGCAATGAAGTTAGTTACAATGAGCAGTTCTTC	CASSLIGGNEVSYNEQFF
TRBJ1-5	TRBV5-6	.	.	TGTGCCAGCAGCTTCGTCAGTTGCAATCAGCCCCAGCATTTT	CASSFVSCNQPQHF
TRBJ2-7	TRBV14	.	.	TGTGCCAGCAGCGAGCTTGTGGGGGGGCAGACCTACGAGCAGTACTTC	CASSELVGGQTYEQYF
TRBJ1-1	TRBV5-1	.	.	TGCGCCAGCAGCTTGGCGGGGTCAGGAATGAACACTGAAGCTTTCTTT	CASSLAGSGMNTEAFF
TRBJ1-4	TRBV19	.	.	TGTGCCAGTAGGGGACTTGGGGGTAATGAAAAACTGTTTTTT	CASRGLGGNEKLFF
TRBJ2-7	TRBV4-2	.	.	TGTGCCAGCAGCCAGGCGGGGGCATACGAGCAGTACTTC	CASSQAGAYEQYF
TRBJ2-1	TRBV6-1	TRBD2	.	TGTGCCAGCAGTGAAGCTCTCGTGGGGGGGTATGGCAATGAGCAGTTCTTC	CASSEALVGGYGNEQFF
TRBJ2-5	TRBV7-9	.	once	TGTGCCAGCAGCTTCACAGACCAAGAGACCCAGTACTTC	CASSFTDQETQYF
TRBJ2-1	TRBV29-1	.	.	TGCAGCGGAGTTGATTTTAGGCAGTTCTTC	CSGVDFRQFF
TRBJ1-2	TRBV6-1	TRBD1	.	TGTGCCAGCAGTGAAGAGGCAGGGGGTGGGATCCGCGCTAGAGGCTACACCTTC	CASSEEAGGGIRARGYTF
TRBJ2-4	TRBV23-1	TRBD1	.	TGCGCCAGCAGTCAACCGCCTGGACAGGTGTACTTC	CASSQPPGQVYF
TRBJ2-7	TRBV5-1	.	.	TGCGCCAGCAGCTCTGACAGCCCCTACGAGCAGTACTTC	CASSSDSPYEQYF
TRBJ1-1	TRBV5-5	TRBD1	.	TGTGCCAGCAGCGTTGTCAGGACAGGAGGGACTGAAGCTTTCTTT	CASSVVRTGGTEAFF
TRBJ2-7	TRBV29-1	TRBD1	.	TGCAGCGTGCTACAGGGGGTTGGGTACTACGAGCAGTACTTC	CSVLQGVGYYEQYF
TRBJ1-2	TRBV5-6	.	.	TGTGCCAGCAGCGGGGGGACTCTCTATGGCTACACCTTC	CASSGGTLYGYTF
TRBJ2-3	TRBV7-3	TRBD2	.	TGTGCCAGCAGCTTTTCCAGTCTAGCGGGGGGGCCAGATACGCAGTATTTT	CASSFSSLAGGPDTQYF
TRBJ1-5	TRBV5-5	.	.	TGTGCCAGCAGCAACCCGAAGAGGGGCAATCAGCCCCAGCATTTT	CASSNPKRGNQPQHF
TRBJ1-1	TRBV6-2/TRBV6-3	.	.	TGTGCCAGCAGCCTAAAGGGGGTGAGGACTGAAGCTTTCTTT	CASSLKGVRTEAFF
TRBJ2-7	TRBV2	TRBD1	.	TGTGCCAGCAGGACAGGGCACTCCTACGAGCAGTACTTC	CASRTGHSYEQYF
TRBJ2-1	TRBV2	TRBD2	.	TGTGCCAGCACCGAACGAAGAGGTGGGACTAGCGGGGTCCTCAGGGGGAATGAGCAGTTCTTC	CASTERRGGTSGVLRGNEQFF
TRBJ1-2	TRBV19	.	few	TGTGCCAGTAGTCCCCTCCCACAGGGAACTAGCTATGGCTACACCTTC	CASSPLPQGTSYGYTF
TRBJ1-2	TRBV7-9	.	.	TGTGCCAGCAGCACCCCGGTAGGGGAGGTGAATGGCTACACCTTC	CASSTPVGEVNGYTF
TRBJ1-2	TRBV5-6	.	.	TGTGCCAGCAGCTTGGACCACGGGGGGAACTATGGCTACACCTTC	CASSLDHGGNYGYTF
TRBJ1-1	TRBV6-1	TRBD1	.	TGTGCCAGCAGTGGCCCCTGGGACAGGGTAGGCCCTGAAGCTTTCTTT	CASSGPWDRVGPEAFF